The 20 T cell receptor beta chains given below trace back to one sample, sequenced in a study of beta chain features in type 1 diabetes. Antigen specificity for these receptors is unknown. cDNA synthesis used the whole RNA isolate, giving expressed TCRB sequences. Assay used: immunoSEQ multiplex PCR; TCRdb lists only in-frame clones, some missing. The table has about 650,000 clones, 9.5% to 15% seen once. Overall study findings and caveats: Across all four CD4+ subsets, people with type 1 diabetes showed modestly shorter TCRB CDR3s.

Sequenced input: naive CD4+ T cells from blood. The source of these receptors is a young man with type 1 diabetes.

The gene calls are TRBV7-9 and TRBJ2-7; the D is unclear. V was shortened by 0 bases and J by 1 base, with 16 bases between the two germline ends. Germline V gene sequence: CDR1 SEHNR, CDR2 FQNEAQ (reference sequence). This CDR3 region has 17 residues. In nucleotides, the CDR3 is TGTGCCAGCAGCTTAGCCAAAGGAAATGTCCTATCCTACGAGCAGTACTTC. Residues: CASSLAKGNVLSYEQYF.

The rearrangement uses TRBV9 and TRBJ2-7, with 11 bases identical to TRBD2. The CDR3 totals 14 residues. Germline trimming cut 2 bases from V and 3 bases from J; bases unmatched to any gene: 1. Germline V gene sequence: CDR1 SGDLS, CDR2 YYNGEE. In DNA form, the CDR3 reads TGTGCCAGCAGCGTCCTAGCGGGGGGCTACGAGCAGTACTTC. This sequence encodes CASSVLAGGYEQYF.

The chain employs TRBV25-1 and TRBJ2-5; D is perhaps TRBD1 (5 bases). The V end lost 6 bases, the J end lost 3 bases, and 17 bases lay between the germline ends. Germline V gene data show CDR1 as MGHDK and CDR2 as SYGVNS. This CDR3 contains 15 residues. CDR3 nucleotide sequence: TGTGCCAGCAGCTTAAGGGGCAGCTGGGAAGAGACCCAGTACTTC. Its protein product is CASSLRGSWEETQYF.

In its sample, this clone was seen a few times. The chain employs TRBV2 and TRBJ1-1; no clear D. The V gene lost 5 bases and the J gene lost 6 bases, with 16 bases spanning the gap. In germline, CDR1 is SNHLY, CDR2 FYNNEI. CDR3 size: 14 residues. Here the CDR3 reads CASSTGLFPPEAFF. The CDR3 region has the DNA TGTGCCAGCAGTACCGGCCTCTTCCCCCCTGAAGCTTTCTTT.

The CDR3 nucleotides read TGTGCCAGCAGTACGGCGGAGGGAGTAACTAGCACAGATACGCAGTATTTT. Translating it yields CASSTAEGVTSTDTQYF. The chain uses TRBV27 and TRBJ2-3, with D tentatively TRBD2 (6 bases). Germline V gives CDR1 MNHEY, CDR2 SMNVEV (reference sequence). CDR3 length: 17 residues. The V end lost 5 bases, the J end lost 0 bases, and 18 bases lay between the germline ends.

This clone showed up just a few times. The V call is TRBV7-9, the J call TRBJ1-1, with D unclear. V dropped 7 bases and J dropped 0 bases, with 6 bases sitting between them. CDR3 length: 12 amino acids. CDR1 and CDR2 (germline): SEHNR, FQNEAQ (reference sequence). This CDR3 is CASNYLNTEAFF. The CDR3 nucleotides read TGTGCCAGCAACTACCTGAACACTGAAGCTTTCTTT.

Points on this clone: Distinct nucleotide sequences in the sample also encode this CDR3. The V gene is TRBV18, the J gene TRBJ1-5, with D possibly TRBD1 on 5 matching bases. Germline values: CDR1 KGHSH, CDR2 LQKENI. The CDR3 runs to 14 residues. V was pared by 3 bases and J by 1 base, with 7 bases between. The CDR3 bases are TGTGCCAGCTCACCCGGGGGGAGCAATCAGCCCCAGCATTTT. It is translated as CASSPGGSNQPQHF. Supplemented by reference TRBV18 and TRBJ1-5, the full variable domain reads NAGVMQNPRHLVRRRGQEARLRCSPMKGHSHVYWYRQLPEEGLKFMVYLQKENIIDESGMPKERFSAEFPKEGPSILRIQQVVRGDSAAYFCASSPGGSNQPQHFGDGTRLSIL.

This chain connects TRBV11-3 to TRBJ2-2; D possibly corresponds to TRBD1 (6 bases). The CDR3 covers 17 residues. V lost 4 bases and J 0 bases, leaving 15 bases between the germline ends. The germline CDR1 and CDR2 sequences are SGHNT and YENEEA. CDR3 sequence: CASSSKKGTTNTGELFF. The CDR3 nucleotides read TGTGCCAGCAGCTCCAAAAAGGGGACAACGAACACCGGGGAGCTGTTTTTT.

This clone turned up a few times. The CDR3 DNA is TGTGCCAGCAGTGCCGACTCGGTAGGCTATGGCTACACCTTC. Translated, it gives CASSADSVGYGYTF. The J gene is TRBJ1-2, the V gene TRBV6-5; D gene ambiguous. This CDR3 has 14 residues. With 5 bases removed from V and 4 bases from J, the gap between germline ends came to 14 bases. In germline, CDR1 is MNHEY, CDR2 SVGAGI.

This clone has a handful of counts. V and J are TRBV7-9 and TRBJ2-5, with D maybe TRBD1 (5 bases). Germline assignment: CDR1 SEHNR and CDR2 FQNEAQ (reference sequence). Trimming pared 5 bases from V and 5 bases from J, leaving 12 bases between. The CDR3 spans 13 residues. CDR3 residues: CASSPWGSETQYF. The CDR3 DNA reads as TGTGCCAGCAGCCCTTGGGGCAGCGAGACCCAGTACTTC.

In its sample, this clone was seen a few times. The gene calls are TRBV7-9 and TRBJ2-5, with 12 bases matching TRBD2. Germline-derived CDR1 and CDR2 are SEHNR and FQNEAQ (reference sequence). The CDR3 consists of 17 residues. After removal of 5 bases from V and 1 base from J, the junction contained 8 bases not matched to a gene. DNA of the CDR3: TGTGCCAGCAGCCGAGAAAGGACTAGCGGGGCCCAAGAGACCCAGTACTTC. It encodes CASSRERTSGAQETQYF.

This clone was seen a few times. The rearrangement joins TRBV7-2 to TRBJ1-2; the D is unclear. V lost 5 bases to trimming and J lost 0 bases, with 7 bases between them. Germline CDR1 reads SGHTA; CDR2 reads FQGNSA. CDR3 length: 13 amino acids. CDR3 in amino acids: CASSPGANYGYTF. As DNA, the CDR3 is TGTGCCAGCAGCCCCGGCGCTAACTATGGCTACACCTTC. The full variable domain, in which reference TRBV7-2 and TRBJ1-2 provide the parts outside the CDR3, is GAGVSQSPSNKVTEKGKDVELRCDPISGHTALYWYRQSLGQGLEFLIYFQGNSAPDKSGLPSDRFSAERTGGSVSTLTIQRTQQEDSAVYLCASSPGANYGYTFGSGTRLTVV.

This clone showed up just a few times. CDR3 amino acids: CASSQTGGNTEAFF. The CDR3 region has the DNA TGTGCCAGCAGCCAAACAGGGGGGAACACTGAAGCTTTCTTT. V and J are TRBV4-2 and TRBJ1-1; 8 bases are shared with TRBD1. V was clipped by 2 bases and J by 1 base; unmatched bases: 0. The length of the CDR3 is 14 residues. Germline lookup yields CDR1 LGHNA and CDR2 YNFKEQ.

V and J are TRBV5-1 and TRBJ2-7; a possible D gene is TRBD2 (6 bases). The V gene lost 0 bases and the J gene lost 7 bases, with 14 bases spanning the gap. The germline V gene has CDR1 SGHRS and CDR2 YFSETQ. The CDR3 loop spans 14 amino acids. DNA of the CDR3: TGCGCCAGCAGCTTGGCCCGGGGGTCGGGGGAGCAGTACTTC. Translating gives CASSLARGSGEQYF.

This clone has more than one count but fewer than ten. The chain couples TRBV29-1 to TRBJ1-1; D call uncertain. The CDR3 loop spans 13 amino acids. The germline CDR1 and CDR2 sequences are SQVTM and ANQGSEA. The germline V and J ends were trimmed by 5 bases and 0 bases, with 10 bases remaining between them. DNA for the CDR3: TGCAGCGTTTGCGCAGAAATGAACACTGAAGCTTTCTTT. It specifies CSVCAEMNTEAFF.

The CDR3 sequence is CASSSGPPTRRVFGTQYF. The CDR3 bases are TGTGCCAGCAGTTCAGGGCCTCCGACACGCAGAGTGTTTGGGACCCAGTACTTC. The chain uses TRBV27 and TRBJ2-5, with D perhaps TRBD1 (5 bases). The length of the CDR3 is 18 residues. V was shortened by 4 bases and J by 7 bases, with 28 bases between the two germline ends. Germline V lookup: CDR1 MNHEY, CDR2 SMNVEV (reference sequence).

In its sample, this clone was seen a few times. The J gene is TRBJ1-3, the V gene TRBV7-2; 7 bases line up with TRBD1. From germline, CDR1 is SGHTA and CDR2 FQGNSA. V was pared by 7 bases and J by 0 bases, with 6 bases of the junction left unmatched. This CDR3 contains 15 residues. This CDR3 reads CASTGTAHSGNTIYF. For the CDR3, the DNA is TGTGCCAGCACCGGGACAGCACACTCTGGAAACACCATATATTTT.

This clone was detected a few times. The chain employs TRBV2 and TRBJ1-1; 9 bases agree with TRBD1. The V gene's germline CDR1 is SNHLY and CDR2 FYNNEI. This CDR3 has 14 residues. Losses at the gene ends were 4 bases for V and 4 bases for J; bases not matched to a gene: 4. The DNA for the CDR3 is TGTGCCAGCAGTGGGACAGGGGAACGCACTGAAGCTTTCTTT. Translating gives CASSGTGERTEAFF.

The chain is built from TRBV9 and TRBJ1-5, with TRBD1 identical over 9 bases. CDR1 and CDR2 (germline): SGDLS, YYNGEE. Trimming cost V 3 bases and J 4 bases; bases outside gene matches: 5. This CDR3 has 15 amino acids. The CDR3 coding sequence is TGTGCCAGCAGCGCCCTCGGGACAGGGAATCAGCCCCAGCATTTT. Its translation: CASSALGTGNQPQHF. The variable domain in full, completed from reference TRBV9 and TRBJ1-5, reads DSGVTQTPKHLITATGQRVTLRCSPRSGDLSVYWYQQSLDQGLQFLIQYYNGEERAKGNILERFSAQQFPDLHSELNLSSLELGDSALYFCASSALGTGNQPQHFGDGTRLSIL.

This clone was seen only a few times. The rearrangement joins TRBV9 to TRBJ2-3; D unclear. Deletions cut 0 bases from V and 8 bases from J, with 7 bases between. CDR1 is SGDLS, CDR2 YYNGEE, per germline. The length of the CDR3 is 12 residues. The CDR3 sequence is CASSVATGTQYF. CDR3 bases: TGTGCCAGCAGCGTAGCTACGGGTACGCAGTATTTT.